Each of the 17 T cell receptor beta chains below was sequenced from the same sample in a study of blood T cell repertoires in COVID-19. Method: immunoSEQ multiplex PCR; TCRdb's copy keeps in-frame clones and lacks some. Altogether over 200,000 clones are present, over 75% being singletons, with the ten largest covering over 1.5%. Sequenced sample: peripheral blood. Source of these receptors: a man aged 35-49 years with active or convalescent COVID-19.

This chain links TRBV11-2 with TRBJ1-3; D ambiguous. The length of the CDR3 is 17 residues. Trimming removed 5 bases from V and 2 bases from J, with 19 bases in between. Per the germline V gene, CDR1 is SGHAT and CDR2 is FQNNGV. CDR3 region: CASSLRRQATPGNTIYF. The DNA of the CDR3 is TGTGCCAGCAGCCTCCGACGGCAGGCGACCCCTGGAAACACCATATATTTT.

The genes are TRBV5-8 and TRBJ1-1; TRBD1 aligns across 10 bases. Germline CDR1 reads SGHTS; CDR2 reads YDEGEE. The CDR3 consists of 14 residues. The V segment lost 8 bases and the J segment 2 bases; nucleotides outside the gene matches: 6. In nucleotides, the CDR3 is TGTGCCAGTGACAGGGGGCCATTCAACACTGAAGCTTTCTTT. Residues: CASDRGPFNTEAFF.

This clone was seen once. V gene TRBV30 combines with J gene TRBJ2-7, with D maybe TRBD2 (5 bases). The germline gives CDR1 GTSNPN, CDR2 SVGIG (reference sequence). The CDR3 totals 14 residues. The V and J ends lost 0 bases and 0 bases respectively, with 9 bases between them. CDR3: CAWSVPGSSYEQYF. CDR3 in DNA: TGTGCCTGGAGTGTACCTGGGAGCTCCTACGAGCAGTACTTC.

The genes are TRBV29-1 and TRBJ1-1, with 7 bases that match TRBD1. CDR3 length: 14 residues. The germline CDR1 and CDR2 sequences are SQVTM and ANQGSEA. Trimming took 0 bases from V and 3 from J; bases not matched to a gene: 4. The CDR3 protein is CSVEEGRGYTEAFF. CDR3 nucleotide sequence: TGCAGCGTTGAAGAGGGCAGGGGGTACACTGAAGCTTTCTTT.

The chain recombines TRBV7-3 with TRBJ1-1, with no clear D. With 4 bases removed from V and 7 bases from J, the gap between germline ends came to 10 bases. CDR1 SGHTA and CDR2 FQGTGA come from the germline V gene. This CDR3 region has 12 residues. CDR3 amino acids: CASSSDGGEAFF. CDR3 nucleotide sequence: TGTGCCAGCAGCTCCGACGGAGGTGAAGCTTTCTTT.

The chain is built from TRBV5-1 and TRBJ1-5, with D tentatively TRBD1 (5 bases). Trimming cost V 4 bases and J 4 bases, with 21 bases left between them. Germline V lookup: CDR1 SGHRS, CDR2 YFSETQ. The CDR3 runs to 17 residues. The CDR3 loop reads CASSPAELAGRNQPQHF. The DNA for the CDR3 is TGCGCCAGCAGCCCAGCAGAATTAGCGGGGCGGAATCAGCCCCAGCATTTT. The whole variable domain, filled in from reference TRBV5-1 and TRBJ1-5, reads KAGVTQTPRYLIKTRGQQVTLSCSPISGHRSVSWYQQTPGQGLQFLFEYFSETQRNKGNFPGRFSGRQFSNSRSEMNVSTLELGDSALYLCASSPAELAGRNQPQHFGDGTRLSIL.

The J gene is TRBJ2-7, the V gene TRBV4-1; D uncertain. Germline V gives CDR1 MGHRA, CDR2 YSYEKL. Trimming stripped 4 bases from V and 2 bases from J, with 9 bases between. This CDR3 is 13 amino acids long. CDR3 amino acids: CASSLSSTYEQYF. Here the CDR3 DNA reads TGCGCCAGCAGCCTAAGTAGTACCTACGAGCAGTACTTC.

This sequence joins TRBV27 and TRBJ1-1; tentatively, D is TRBD1 (5 bases). This CDR3 comprises 15 residues. Germline V gene data show CDR1 as MNHEY and CDR2 as SMNVEV (reference sequence). V was pared by 5 bases and J by 1 base, with 14 bases between. The CDR3 loop is CASSRQLTPNTEAFF. The CDR3 DNA follows: TGTGCCAGCAGTCGACAGCTAACCCCGAACACTGAAGCTTTCTTT.

The rearrangement uses TRBV9 and TRBJ1-1; TRBD1 matches 9 bases. The CDR3 runs to 15 residues. V was clipped by 3 bases and J by 3 bases; unmatched bases: 6. Germline CDR1 is SGDLS and CDR2 is YYNGEE. The CDR3 region has the DNA TGTGCCAGCAGCGGACCACAGGGGGCTTACACTGAAGCTTTCTTT. It translates to CASSGPQGAYTEAFF.

V and J are TRBV7-3 and TRBJ2-7, with a weak D call TRBD2 (6 bases). This CDR3 is built from 14 residues. CDR1 and CDR2 from the germline V gene are SGHTA and FQGTGA. The germline V and J ends were trimmed by 2 bases and 5 bases, with 13 bases remaining between them. The CDR3 is CASSLGGASDEQYF. For the CDR3, the DNA is TGTGCCAGCAGCTTAGGCGGGGCGTCCGACGAGCAGTACTTC.

The chain employs TRBV2 and TRBJ2-5; 7 bases fit TRBD2. The CDR3 has 14 residues. CDR1 and CDR2 from the germline V gene are SNHLY and FYNNEI. The ends lost 5 bases at V and 3 bases at J; junction bases unmatched: 6. CDR3: CASSPFGLEETQYF. The CDR3, as DNA: TGTGCCAGCAGTCCTTTCGGACTAGAAGAGACCCAGTACTTC.

The CDR3 DNA reads TGCGCCAGCAGCCCGGAGGACTGGGCCTACGAGCAGTACTTC. This translates into CASSPEDWAYEQYF. The V and J genes are TRBV5-1 and TRBJ2-7, with D maybe TRBD2 (5 bases). Germline assignment: CDR1 SGHRS and CDR2 YFSETQ. The CDR3 is 14 residues long. The germline V and J ends were trimmed by 4 bases and 2 bases, with 13 bases remaining between them.

This chain connects TRBV2 to TRBJ1-3; no reliable D call. Looked up from germline, CDR1 is SNHLY and CDR2 is FYNNEI. The CDR3 runs 14 residues. Deletions cut 5 bases from V and 0 bases from J, with 8 bases between. CDR3 coding DNA: TGTGCCAGCAGTATAGGCGGCTCTGGAAACACCATATATTTT. Protein: CASSIGGSGNTIYF.

CDR3 sequence reads: CSARGGGRYTF. For the CDR3, the DNA is TGCAGTGCTAGGGGCGGGGGCCGCTACACCTTC. This chain connects TRBV20-1 to TRBJ1-2; a possible D gene is TRBD1 (6 bases). The CDR3 length is 11 residues. V lost 3 bases to trimming and J lost 9 bases, with 11 bases between them. Germline CDR1 is DFQATT and CDR2 is SNEGSKA (reference sequence).

The gene calls are TRBV29-1 and TRBJ1-2; D gene uncertain. Germline V gene data show CDR1 as SQVTM and CDR2 as ANQGSEA. Trimming left V 3 bases short and J 6 bases short, with 11 bases between. The CDR3 contains 12 residues. The CDR3 DNA sequence: TGCAGCGTTGATGAGGGAACGGATGGCTACACCTTC. Amino acid sequence: CSVDEGTDGYTF. The variable domain in full, completed from reference TRBV29-1 and TRBJ1-2, reads SAVISQKPSRDICQRGTSLTIQCQVDSQVTMMFWYRQQPGQSLTLIATANQGSEATYESGFVIDKFPISRPNLTFSTLTVSNMSPEDSSIYLCSVDEGTDGYTFGSGTRLTVV.

This chain joins TRBV28 and TRBJ2-7, with 8 positions matching TRBD1. Germline CDR1 is MDHEN and CDR2 is SYDVKM. V gave up 4 bases and J gave up 1 base; unmatched junction bases: 9. The length of the CDR3 is 16 residues. The CDR3 reads CASSSTGGVRSYEQYF. The CDR3 bases are TGTGCCAGCAGTTCCACAGGGGGAGTAAGGTCCTACGAGCAGTACTTC.

The chain joins TRBV6-1 to TRBJ2-1, with 9 bases aligning to TRBD2. This CDR3 has 15 amino acids. V shed 2 bases and J 8 bases; nucleotides not matched to a gene: 7. Germline assignment: CDR1 MNHNS and CDR2 SASEGT. The CDR3 DNA is TGTGCCAGCAGTGAATTCGCGGGAGGGCTTGATGAGCAGTTCTTC. This translates into CASSEFAGGLDEQFF.